The clone carrying this T cell receptor beta chain was found many times. The sample belongs to a study of T-cell memory formation after mild COVID-19. TCRdb used MiXCR to reprocess the 5' RACE reads, holding one entry per CDR3 protein. The repertoire holds hundreds of thousands of distinct CDR3 sequences, with over 20% as singletons. Germline V gene sequence: CDR1 SGDLS, CDR2 YYNGEE. V lost 1 base to trimming and J lost 2 bases, with 5 bases between them. CDR3 size: 13 residues. The rearrangement links TRBV9 to TRBJ2-3, with D hard to call. Sequenced input: PBMCs or a T cell subset sorted from them (not recorded which). The clonotype comes from an adult woman who had mild COVID-19 (a few samples of this study predate the infection). Cell type and time point are not known. This chain's CDR3 is CASSVLSTDTQYF. The CDR3 DNA sequence: TGTGCCAGCAGCGTATTATCCACAGATACGCAGTATTTT.